This T cell receptor (beta chain) was sequenced during a study of CD8 T cells in Susac syndrome (dated by TCRdb to the late 2010s). Regarding the study in general: Repertoire sequencing was used to test whether CD8+ T cell activation and differentiation in Susac syndrome was antigen driven.

Trimming takes 2 bases off V and 6 bases off J; junction bases not matched to a gene: 4. The CDR3, cysteine through phenylalanine, is 13 amino acids long. Of the read, only the CDR3 DNA is kept; its 39 bases are in frame from base 1. CDR1 and CDR2 were assigned from the germline V gene (reference sequence) as DFQATT and SNEGSKA. The paper's findings and limits, for the study overall: The study acknowledged that relatively few individuals were included in the TCR sequencing and HLA analysis.

Peripheral blood CD8+ and CD4+ T cells from healthy donors, Susac syndrome patients and multiple sclerosis patients were profiled by high-throughput TCR beta sequencing. The healthy donors served as controls matched for age and sex. Bulk CD8+ and CD4+ T cells were purified by magnetic negative isolation, whereas CD8+ TEMRA cells were enriched by FACS. Blood was drawn into EDTA tubes, processed within 24 hours, and PBMCs were isolated by density gradient centrifugation. PBMCs intended for TCR sequencing were cryopreserved in liquid nitrogen and were subsequently thawed in a 37 degrees C water bath. Purity of sorted or isolated CD4+, CD8+ and CD8+ TEMRA cells was at least 90%. Details on this clonotype: Its specific antigen is unknown. Qualities for individual bases were not recorded, and no much larger clone is one base off.

RNA was extracted using the RNeasy kit, and roughly 0.5 to 1 microgram was reverse transcribed with random hexamers. The immunoSEQ multiplex PCR assay, covering 54 Vbeta and 13 Jbeta segments, was used to amplify TCR beta CDR3 regions. To correct PCR amplification bias, a synthetic template baseline was used for both primer optimization and computational correction. The paper's data handling went like this. Reads were assigned to V, D and J genes according to IMGT and analyzed in immunoSEQ Analyzer, with only productive sequences retained. To calculate clonality, Shannon entropy was normalized by log2 of the number of productive unique sequences and then subtracted from one. For each patient and control, public and private clones were evaluated within the 100 most prevalent clones. A clone was defined as Susac-specific if it was absent from the healthy and MS cohorts, from over 1,000 published viral clones and from other ImmuneACCESS disease sequences. TCRdb ran its own pipeline on the public reads, namely fastp trimming at Q25 and MiXCR clone calling, and kept in-frame beta chains. Every CDR3 protein is listed once, alongside the most common genes and DNA of its rows. Clone size and V and J calls follow TCRdb, not the original study. The sample records over 95,000 distinct CDR3 sequences, about nine tenths of which are singletons. About 0.14% of the sample lies in the top ten.

This chain joins TRBV20-1 to TRBJ1-2; a stretch of 9 junction bases matches TRBD1. The sequence derives from a human donor in good health. The sequencing input was CD4+ T cells from PBMCs. The CDR3 here reads CSARQTGGNGYTF. The nucleotide sequence is TGCAGTGCTAGACAGACAGGGGGTAATGGCTACACCTTC.